The rows below give T cell receptor beta chains drawn from one sample of a study of T-cell reconstitution after alpha-beta-depleted transplantation in children. TCRdb fed the PCR reads into MiXCR, producing one record per CDR3 protein. The table has 350,000 to 400,000 distinct CDR3 sequences, roughly 22% seen once. The sample here was PBMCs from the stem cell graft donor, taken from the stem cell graft. The receptor set was obtained from a human donor who donated a stem cell graft to a child with acute myeloid leukemia. Both conserved end residues are part of each CDR3. The order of the fields is D gene, J gene, clone size, V gene, CDR3 protein, CDR3 DNA. D genes are given only for firm matches. Size values are once, few and many counts, or a class for expanded clones, and some rows have none.

>-|TRBJ1-1|-|TRBV7-9
CASSRAGDTEAFF
TGTGCCAGCAGTCGTGCGGGGGACACTGAAGCTTTCTTT
>-|TRBJ1-4|once|TRBV29-1
CSVTPPGATNEELFF
TGCAGCGTCACACCACCAGGGGCAACTAATGAAGAACTGTTTTTT
>-|TRBJ2-7|-|TRBV12-3/TRBV12-4
CASSSTGRSAYEQYF
TGTGCCAGCAGTTCCACAGGGCGTAGCGCCTACGAGCAGTACTTC
>TRBD1|TRBJ1-3|-|TRBV10-3
CAISEPLGQGGNTIYF
TGTGCCATCAGTGAGCCACTCGGACAGGGGGGAAACACCATATATTTT
>TRBD2|TRBJ2-5|-|TRBV4-1
CASSRQAGAPQETQYF
TGCGCCAGCAGCCGACAAGCGGGAGCCCCACAAGAGACCCAGTACTTC
>TRBD1|TRBJ2-1|few|TRBV24-1
CATSDLRVGQLRFF
TGTGCCACCAGTGATTTGCGCGTGGGACAGTTACGGTTCTTC
>TRBD1|TRBJ1-4|-|TRBV6-5
CASGTDRVQGKLFF
TGTGCCAGCGGTACTGACAGGGTTCAGGGAAAACTGTTTTTT
>-|TRBJ1-6|-|TRBV4-2
CASSQLAADLYNSPLHF
TGTGCCAGCAGCCAACTGGCCGCGGATCTTTATAATTCACCCCTCCACTTT
>TRBD1|TRBJ2-7|-|TRBV5-1
CASSLYGQGDYEQYF
TGCGCCAGCAGCTTATACGGACAGGGGGACTACGAGCAGTACTTC
>-|TRBJ2-3|few|TRBV5-1
CASSFLDREDTQYF
TGCGCCAGCAGCTTCCTTGATCGGGAGGATACGCAGTATTTT
>-|TRBJ2-1|-|TRBV2
CASSEQGSSYNEQFF
TGTGCCAGCAGTGAACAGGGAAGCTCCTACAATGAGCAGTTCTTC
>TRBD2|TRBJ2-3|-|TRBV27
CASSFLGGGLTDTQYF
TGTGCCAGCAGTTTTTTGGGGGGAGGGCTCACAGATACGCAGTATTTT
>-|TRBJ2-2|many|TRBV20-1
CSARVHGYTGELFF
TGCAGTGCTAGAGTACACGGATACACCGGGGAGCTGTTTTTT
>-|TRBJ2-1|-|TRBV12-3/TRBV12-4
CASSLTDSTNEQFF
TGTGCCAGCAGTTTGACGGACTCCACAAATGAGCAGTTCTTC
>TRBD2|TRBJ2-1|few|TRBV27
CASTPLAGPNEQFF
TGTGCCAGCACCCCCCTAGCGGGCCCCAATGAGCAGTTCTTC
>-|TRBJ2-1|-|TRBV18
CASSPRDRKYNEQFF
TGTGCCAGCTCACCGCGGGACAGAAAATACAATGAGCAGTTCTTC
>-|TRBJ2-3|-|TRBV11-3
CASSLAVGSTDTQYF
TGTGCCAGCAGCTTAGCGGTGGGGAGCACAGATACGCAGTATTTT
>-|TRBJ2-2|few|TRBV5-1
CASSSDPLSTGELFF
TGCGCCAGCAGCTCGGACCCACTATCCACCGGGGAGCTGTTTTTT
>-|TRBJ2-1|many|TRBV11-2
CASSPPGVYNEQFF
TGTGCCAGCAGCCCACCTGGGGTTTACAATGAGCAGTTCTTC
>-|TRBJ2-1|-|TRBV27
CASSLSGGPYYNEQFF
TGTGCCAGCAGTTTAAGTGGGGGGCCATATTACAATGAGCAGTTCTTC
>-|TRBJ2-2|many|TRBV20-1
CSARSQGSGELFF
TGCAGTGCTAGGTCACAGGGCTCCGGGGAGCTGTTTTTT
>-|TRBJ2-2|few|TRBV20-1
CSPLRGIPNTGELFF
TGCAGTCCCCTGAGGGGAATCCCGAACACCGGGGAGCTGTTTTTT
>TRBD1|TRBJ1-1|-|TRBV5-5
CASRRDRVGATEAFF
TGTGCCAGCAGGCGCGACAGGGTAGGTGCTACTGAAGCTTTCTTT
>-|TRBJ2-7|many|TRBV29-1
CSARDMDYEQYF
TGCAGCGCTCGGGACATGGACTACGAGCAGTACTTC
>-|TRBJ2-2|few|TRBV12-3/TRBV12-4
CASSLGERELFF
TGTGCCAGCAGTTTAGGCGAGCGCGAGCTGTTTTTT
>TRBD1|TRBJ2-7|-|TRBV6-2/TRBV6-3
CASSYAGTGYEQYF
TGTGCCAGCAGTTACGCCGGGACAGGGTACGAGCAGTACTTC
>-|TRBJ2-7|-|TRBV12-3/TRBV12-4
CASSSPGTGYFEQYF
TGTGCCAGCAGTTCTCCGGGAACAGGGTATTTCGAGCAGTACTTC
>TRBD2|TRBJ2-1|-|TRBV14
CASSQGSGRPNEQFF
TGTGCCAGCAGCCAAGGTAGCGGGAGGCCCAATGAGCAGTTCTTC
>-|TRBJ1-1|many|TRBV12-3/TRBV12-4
CASSFGLNTEAFF
TGTGCCAGCAGTTTCGGTCTGAACACTGAAGCTTTCTTT
>TRBD2|TRBJ2-1|-|TRBV20-1
CSAPLAGVDNEQFF
TGCAGTGCTCCGCTAGCGGGAGTGGACAATGAGCAGTTCTTC
>TRBD1|TRBJ2-1|few|TRBV5-5
CASSLGQGGGSYNEQFF
TGTGCCAGCAGCTTGGGACAGGGGGGAGGCTCCTACAATGAGCAGTTCTTC
>-|TRBJ2-5|few|TRBV11-2
CASSVVGETQYF
TGTGCCAGCAGTGTGGTCGGGGAGACCCAGTACTTC
>-|TRBJ2-1|-|TRBV7-7
CASSPHWVPGNEQFF
TGTGCTAGCAGCCCCCACTGGGTCCCGGGGAATGAGCAGTTCTTC
>-|TRBJ2-3|many|TRBV12-3/TRBV12-4
CASRTRGADTQYF
TGTGCCAGCAGGACGAGGGGTGCAGATACGCAGTATTTT
>TRBD2|TRBJ2-5|-|TRBV29-1
CSVEDRAGGHFSIETQYF
TGCAGCGTTGAAGATCGAGCGGGAGGGCATTTCTCGATAGAGACCCAGTACTTC
>-|TRBJ2-5|many|TRBV20-1
CSAYPPHQETQYF
TGCAGTGCCTACCCACCCCACCAAGAGACCCAGTACTTC
>-|TRBJ1-2|-|TRBV5-1
CASSFGHNYGYTF
TGCGCCAGCAGCTTTGGACATAACTATGGCTACACCTTC
>TRBD1|TRBJ1-5|few|TRBV20-1
CSASRGLRGNQPQHF
TGCAGTGCGTCCAGGGGGCTTCGGGGCAATCAGCCCCAGCATTTT
>-|TRBJ2-5|few|TRBV12-3/TRBV12-4
CASSPQGETQYF
TGTGCCAGCAGTCCCCAGGGGGAGACCCAGTACTTC
>-|TRBJ1-3|-|TRBV20-1
CSARGSGENSSGNTIYF
TGCAGTGCTAGAGGTTCCGGGGAAAATAGCTCTGGAAACACCATATATTTT
>-|TRBJ2-3|few|TRBV24-1
CATGTSGQRDTQYF
TGTGCCACTGGGACATCGGGGCAGAGAGATACGCAGTATTTT